The rows below give T cell receptor beta chains drawn from one sample of a study of T cell responses to AZD1222 COVID-19 vaccine. The data were produced by immunoSEQ multiplex PCR, yet TCRdb's version contains in-frame clones alone and is incomplete. The table includes approximately 200,000 clones, roughly nine tenths detected once. The sequences come from peripheral blood, collected 28 days after the second AZD1222 dose. Receptor source: an adult who received the AZD1222 COVID-19 vaccine. Both conserved end residues are trimmed from each CDR3.

cdr3_length	v_call	j_call	cdr3_aa
12	TRBV7-3	TRBJ2-3	ASSLGTSTDTQY
11	TRBV5-1	TRBJ1-4	ASSRAGDEKLF
18	TRBV5-4	TRBJ1-5	ASSCLGTGETGLSNQPQH
13	TRBV25-1	TRBJ2-1	ASRGRGQTVGEQF
10	TRBV3-1/TRBV3-2	TRBJ1-1	ASSQGVGEAF
12	TRBV6-5	TRBJ2-7	ASSNTSLSYEQY
13	TRBV5-5	TRBJ1-5	ASALAGGSNQPQH
10	TRBV27	TRBJ1-6	AAGLGNSPLH
14	TRBV2	TRBJ1-4	ATRTEERSGNEKLF
18	TRBV5-1	TRBJ2-1	ASSPHRFSGRMSSYNEQF
14	TRBV7-9	TRBJ2-1	ASSLGNRGAGDEQF
12	TRBV2	TRBJ1-1	ARSGTLENTEAF
13	TRBV6-5	TRBJ2-1	ASSNSGEGYNEQF
13	TRBV6-2/TRBV6-3	TRBJ1-4	ASSASTAPGGKLF
11	TRBV12-3/TRBV12-4	TRBJ1-5	ASSLRGSQPQH
13	TRBV7-9	TRBJ2-1	ASGRTSGTYNEQF
10	TRBV6-5	TRBJ2-3	ASTLSSDTQY
12	TRBV28	TRBJ2-7	ASRLGTGGYEQY
15	TRBV18	TRBJ1-5	ASSPYESGGYNQPQH
13	TRBV7-2	TRBJ2-1	ASSRRTSGSFEQF
12	TRBV3-1/TRBV3-2	TRBJ2-5	ASSQGPNRETQY
15	TRBV30	TRBJ1-3	AWSVGQGATSGNTIY
12	TRBV6-5	TRBJ1-6	ASSYEGFLSPLH
15	TRBV5-6	TRBJ2-6	ASSLRGPSSGANVLT
13	TRBV19	TRBJ2-2	ASRLKAGSTGELF
13	TRBV15	TRBJ2-3	ATSRRRERADTQY
12	TRBV7-9	TRBJ1-2	ASSLGGSGYGYT
15	TRBV24-1	TRBJ2-2	ATSDISGTTNTGELF
12	TRBV18	TRBJ2-7	ASSPLALAYEQY
14	TRBV4-2	TRBJ2-1	ASSAETSGRRDEQF
13	TRBV4-3	TRBJ1-5	ASSQDLTRNQPQH
13	TRBV11-1	TRBJ2-5	ASSLEAGGRETQY